This T cell receptor (beta chain) was found in a study of shared clonotypes between healthy human individuals. Using immunoSEQ multiplex PCR, the repertoire was profiled, and TCRdb retains in-frame clones only, with some absent. The sample includes about 2.4 million clones, roughly 93% of them seen just once. Trimming at V came to 3 bases and at J to 10 bases, leaving 15 bases not matched to a gene. This CDR3 region has 16 residues. Germline V lookup: CDR1 MNHNS, CDR2 SASEGT. This chain uses TRBV6-1 with TRBJ1-1, with 9 bases lining up with TRBD1. Sequences were obtained from naive CD4+ T cells from PBMCs. The subset is: CD45RA+ positively selected. This TCR was sampled from a man younger than 35 in good health. Some clones in this sample may be carry-over from other donors' samples. CDR3 amino acids: CASSDQPGQGYGGAFF. The CDR3 coding sequence is TGTGCCAGCAGTGACCAACCGGGACAGGGTTATGGAGGAGCTTTCTTT.